This TCR beta chain was identified in a study of OX40 agonist ivuxolimab in advanced cancers. Describing the broader study: Ivuxolimab, which targeted the costimulatory receptor OX40 (CD134), was an agonistic, fully human IgG2 monoclonal antibody. Intravenous ivuxolimab was administered to patients every 2 weeks at six dose levels: 0.01, 0.1, 0.3, 1.5, 3 and 10 mg/kg. Of the 50 or so patients in dose escalation, some 20 had hepatocellular carcinoma, some 15 had melanoma, 9 had renal cell carcinoma and 9 had head and neck cancer. In the dose-escalation cohort, roughly 80% of patients were male, and the mean age was around 60 years, with a range of roughly 20 to 80. Patients were allowed to have had prior anti-PD-1, anti-PD-L1 or anti-CTLA-4 therapy, and approximately 40% of the dose-escalation patients had previously received checkpoint inhibitors. Three dose-escalation patients achieved partial responses, one with hepatocellular carcinoma and two with cutaneous melanoma. Peripheral TCRbeta sequencing was intended to test whether TCR sequence diversity was altered and clonal T-cell expansion was caused by ivuxolimab. The paper reports the monotherapy dose-escalation portion (N = 52 patients) of the phase I ivuxolimab trial.

CDR3 length: 14 amino acids, cysteine to phenylalanine. CDR3 DNA only is kept here, 42 bases in frame from base 1. Between the V and J ends, shortened by 3 bases and 8 bases respectively, the junction contains 16 bases. The CDR1 and CDR2 encoded by the germline V gene are SNHLY and FYNNEI. The paper as a whole reports these results and caveats: On average, CD8+ T cells showed more expanded clones than CD4+ T cells after ivuxolimab. Which antigens the clonally expanded peripheral T cells were specific for was not determined. Low levels of normalized T-cell clonal expansion were also seen in some patients who did not respond. At doses of 0.1 to 3.0 mg/kg, clonal expansion of both CD4+ and CD8+ T cells in blood was seen between baseline and week 6. In the 0.1-3.0 mg/kg groups, partial responders were among the patients with the lowest normalized peripheral clonal expansion, particularly in CD8+ T cells.

The trial excluded patients who had a history of autoimmune disease or who were on systemic immunosuppression. Peripheral blood for TCR sequencing was collected from all dose cohorts at baseline, on cycle 4 day 1, and on cycle 7 day 1. Samples were obtained from an open-label, multicenter, first-in-human phase I dose-escalation trial of ivuxolimab. Adults with locally advanced or metastatic head and neck squamous cell, hepatocellular, melanoma or renal cell carcinoma were enrolled in the trial. CD4+ and CD8+ T cells were sorted separately from peripheral blood before TCR sequencing. For sequencing of the TCRbeta CDR3 region, genomic DNA was extracted from the sorted cells. TCRbeta CDR3 regions were sequenced using the immunoSEQ Assay. The immuneACCESS repertoire file appears here via TCRdb, limited to in-frame rearrangements. These files lack a portion of the clones; in checked studies, under half of the deficit traces to unresolved V genes, and the cause of the others is not known. This sample comprises about 69,000 clones, more than 75% of them detected only once. The ten largest clones represent under 6.5% of the sample.

This clone was found a few times. The specificity of this receptor is unknown. No base quality values were provided; no much bigger clone lies one nucleotide off. This receptor was obtained from an adult with an advanced solid tumor such as melanoma, head and neck, liver or kidney cancer. This chain joins TRBV2 to TRBJ1-2; a weak D assignment points to TRBD1 (5 bases agree). Sample: CD4+ or CD8+ T cells sorted from blood, taken in a trial of the OX40 agonist ivuxolimab. The nucleotides are TGTGCCAGCAGTGATTCTACAGGAAGAGGCGGCTACACCTTC. The translation is CASSDSTGRGGYTF.